The 7 T cell receptor beta chains below all came from one sample that was sequenced in a study of memory CD4+ T cells and cytomegalovirus serostatus. Single viable CD3+CD4+CD8-CD45RO+ cells were sorted as the memory CD4+ T cells. Clones were sequenced by immunoSEQ multiplex PCR, and TCRdb holds only the in-frame ones, with some missing. The sample records almost 55,000 clones, around three quarters being singletons. The sample was memory CD4+ T cells from blood. Receptors were obtained from an adult in good health and CMV-seronegative.

The V gene is TRBV28, the J gene TRBJ2-7; D is uncertain. V was clipped by 11 bases and J by 8 bases, with 10 bases between them. The CDR3 has 9 amino acids. Germline V gene data show CDR1 as MDHEN and CDR2 as SYDVKM. The CDR3 DNA is TGTGCCCCCACCATCAAGCAGTACTTC. Residues: CAPTIKQYF.

This clone came up a few times. The J gene is TRBJ2-5, the V gene TRBV28; D might be TRBD2 (5 bases). Germline V CDR1 and CDR2: MDHEN, SYDVKM. Trimming took 11 bases from V and 0 from J, leaving 13 bases between them. CDR3 length: 13 residues. The CDR3 loop reads CACAAAYQETQYF. In nucleotides, the CDR3 is TGTGCCTGCGCAGCGGCTTACCAAGAGACCCAGTACTTC.

The chain couples TRBV10-1 to TRBJ2-2; D is ambiguous. CDR1 WNHNN and CDR2 SYGVQD come from the germline V gene (reference sequence). The CDR3 has 14 amino acids. Trimming left V 4 bases short and J 1 base short, with 7 bases between. Written as DNA, the CDR3 is TGCGCCAGCAGTGGCCTAGGGAACACCGGGGAGCTGTTTTTT. Encoded protein: CASSGLGNTGELFF.

The chain links TRBV7-2 to TRBJ2-7, with 7 bases matching TRBD1. Germline V lookup: CDR1 SGHTA, CDR2 FQGNSA. After removal of 6 bases from V and 7 bases from J, the junction contained 6 bases not matched to a gene. The CDR3 has 12 amino acids. CDR3: CASSTGVGEQYF. For the CDR3, the DNA is TGTGCCAGCAGTACAGGGGTGGGTGAGCAGTACTTC.

This clone was detected once. V and J are TRBV5-4 and TRBJ1-6; possibly TRBD1 for D (6 bases). Germline V CDR1 and CDR2: SGHNT, YYREEE (reference sequence). CDR3 length equals 15 residues. V was shortened by 0 bases and J by 7 bases, with 11 bases between the two germline ends. The CDR3 region is CASSLAMRGNSPLHF. The CDR3 DNA is TGTGCCAGCAGCTTGGCCATGAGGGGGAATTCACCCCTCCACTTT.

This clone was picked up one time. This chain joins TRBV7-9 and TRBJ2-7; 10 bases are a match to TRBD1. Germline loops: CDR1 SEHNR, CDR2 FQNEAQ (reference sequence). The CDR3 totals 14 residues. V was clipped by 6 bases and J by 6 bases; unmatched bases: 8. As DNA, the CDR3 is TGTGCCAGCAGTTCGCAGGGGACAGGGGCCGAGCAGTACTTC. The encoded protein is CASSSQGTGAEQYF.

This chain joins TRBV6-5 and TRBJ1-1; 7 bases match TRBD1. The CDR3 loop spans 16 amino acids. The germline V gene has CDR1 MNHEY and CDR2 SVGAGI. V gave up 4 bases and J gave up 4 bases; unmatched junction bases: 12. CDR3 loop: CASSSKPTGWSTEAFF. CDR3 bases: TGTGCCAGCAGTTCAAAGCCGACAGGGTGGAGCACTGAAGCTTTCTTT.